This passage covers 9 T cell receptor beta chains from one sample sequenced in a study of T cells in Graves' hyperthyroidism and ophthalmopathy. TCR beta CDR3 sequences were amplified from RNA transcripts. Using the HTBI primer set, a first-round RT-PCR was run on the TCR CDR3. TCRdb used MiXCR to reprocess the multiplex PCR reads, holding one entry per CDR3 protein. The repertoire holds about 550,000 distinct CDR3 sequences, about 20% seen once, with about 30% in the top ten. The specimen sequenced was blood. The receptors originated from a man between 18 and 35 years old with Graves' hyperthyroidism.

This clonotype was found many times. The CDR3 nucleotides are TGTGCCAGCAGCCCCGACCCAGGAACAGAAGCTTTCTTT. It translates to CASSPDPGTEAFF. The rearrangement links TRBV9 to TRBJ1-1; D not resolved. This CDR3 has 13 residues. Between the trimmed V and J ends, which lost 4 bases and 8 bases, there was a span of 15 bases. The germline gives CDR1 SGDLS, CDR2 YYNGEE.

This clonotype was seen many times. V usage is TRBV10-3 and J usage is TRBJ2-7; maybe TRBD1 (6 bases). The ends were cut back, 6 bases at V and 2 bases at J, with 14 bases in the middle. The CDR3 runs to 14 residues. From germline, CDR1 is ENHRY and CDR2 SYGVKD. DNA of the CDR3: TGTGCCATCAGGTCCACGGACAGAGCCTACGAGCAGTACTTC. Translation: CAIRSTDRAYEQYF.

This clonotype has a count of ten or more. The V call is TRBV6-1, the J call TRBJ1-2; a weak D match, TRBD1 (5 bases). The V end lost 4 bases, the J end lost 7 bases, and 16 bases lay between the germline ends. Germline CDR1 and CDR2: MNHNS and SASEGT. The CDR3 sequence is 14 residues long. The CDR3 reads CASSVDRGVSGYTF. CDR3 DNA: TGTGCCAGCAGTGTGGATCGAGGGGTATCTGGCTACACCTTC.

This clonotype was seen many times. The gene calls are TRBV2 and TRBJ1-6; no definite D call. Deletions cut 1 base from V and 3 bases from J, with 7 bases between. From germline, CDR1 is SNHLY and CDR2 FYNNEI. The CDR3 is made up of 15 amino acids. Here the CDR3 reads CASSEGAIYNSPLHF. The CDR3 coding sequence is TGTGCCAGCAGTGAAGGGGCTATCTATAATTCACCCCTCCACTTT.

In regard to this clonotype: A much larger clone differs from this one at a single base, so this may be a read error. The chain is built from TRBV19 and TRBJ1-1, with 9 bases that match TRBD1. Germline CDR1 reads LNHDA; CDR2 reads SQIVND (reference sequence). The CDR3 is 13 amino acids. The CDR3 spells CATRTGAGAEACF. The CDR3, as DNA: TGTGCCACCCGGACAGGGGCGGGGGCTGAAGCTTGCTTT.

This clonotype was observed many times. This rearrangement joins TRBV29-1 to TRBJ1-2; D is unresolved. V was cut by 4 bases and J by 6 bases, with 6 bases left in between. The length of the CDR3 is 10 residues. Per germline, CDR1 SQVTM and CDR2 ANQGSEA. The CDR3 here is CSVAGDGYTF. The CDR3, as DNA: TGCAGCGTTGCTGGGGATGGCTACACCTTC. Based on the CDR3 plus reference TRBV29-1 and TRBJ1-2, the full variable domain is SAVISQKPSRDICQRGTSLTIQCQVDSQVTMMFWYRQQPGQSLTLIATANQGSEATYESGFVIDKFPISRPNLTFSTLTVSNMSPEDSSIYLCSVAGDGYTFGSGTRLTVV.

This clonotype was recorded at least ten times. The chain combines TRBV27 with TRBJ1-1; D remains ambiguous. The CDR3 contains 15 residues. Per the germline V gene, CDR1 is MNHEY and CDR2 is SMNVEV (reference sequence). The germline V and J ends were trimmed by 7 bases and 2 bases, with 17 bases remaining between them. CDR3 region: CASKMGLGINTEAFF. The DNA for the CDR3 is TGTGCCAGCAAGATGGGGTTGGGGATCAACACTGAAGCTTTCTTT.

In this sample, this clonotype turned up many times. Here the CDR3 reads CASGRLGGHTGELFF. As DNA, the CDR3 is TGTGCCAGCGGCCGACTGGGGGGGCACACCGGGGAGCTGTTTTTT. This chain uses TRBV27 with TRBJ2-2; TRBD2 is a possible D gene (7 bases). The germline V and J ends were trimmed by 8 bases and 3 bases, with 16 bases remaining between them. The length of the CDR3 is 15 residues. Germline lookup yields CDR1 MNHEY and CDR2 SMNVEV (reference sequence).

This clonotype was recorded at least ten times. The V gene is TRBV30, the J gene TRBJ1-2; 9 positions match TRBD1. The V gene's germline CDR1 is GTSNPN and CDR2 SVGIG (reference sequence). This CDR3 has 15 amino acids. V trimming: 1 base; J trimming: 4 bases; junction bases outside the gene matches: 7. The CDR3 spells CAWSAQGALLYGYTF. The CDR3, as DNA: TGTGCCTGGAGTGCACAGGGGGCCCTACTCTATGGCTACACCTTC.